This TCR beta chain originates from a study of blood T cell repertoires in COVID-19. Study as a whole: In each case, the material was cDNA or gDNA derived from T cells, B-cell-depleted T cells, or PBMCs.

Original processing methods: Estimates of nucleated cell counts were drawn from the amplification of reference gene primers. Generated by immunoSEQ multiplex PCR, the TCRdb table keeps only in-frame clones and is missing some. V and J calls and clone size are those listed in that table; D and trimming were worked out from the DNA. The data contain under 200,000 clones, approximately 85% of them singletons. V dropped 9 bases and J dropped 8; count of bases not matched to a gene: 10. Germline values: CDR1 MNHEY, CDR2 SVGAGI. The CDR3 runs 13 residues. The specimen sequenced was peripheral blood. The receptor was isolated from a woman at least 80 years old with acute or convalescent COVID-19. The chain carries TRBV6-5 and TRBJ1-2; TRBD1 agrees at 9 bases. The CDR3 loop reads CASLRPGTGGYTF. Written as DNA, the CDR3 is TGTGCCAGTCTCCGTCCCGGGACAGGGGGCTACACCTTC.